Shown below are 12 T cell receptor beta chains from a single sample sequenced in a study of T cell changes during pregnancy in multiple sclerosis. Data came from immunoSEQ multiplex PCR; TCRdb stores just in-frame clones and leaves some out. The sample comprises more than 80,000 clones, nearly 95% of which are singletons, and roughly 1.2% rests with the top ten. Specimen: peripheral blood, collected in the second trimester of pregnancy. These receptors were taken from a female donor with multiple sclerosis, enrolled in a pregnancy study.

The V and J genes are TRBV28 and TRBJ2-7, with TRBD2 as a possible D gene (5 bases). This CDR3 has 13 residues. Germline V lookup: CDR1 MDHEN, CDR2 SYDVKM. V lost 6 bases and J 4 bases, leaving 13 bases between the germline ends. In nucleotides, the CDR3 is TGTGCCAGCAGGGACTTCCTGCAGTACGAGCAGTACTTC. Protein product: CASRDFLQYEQYF.

This chain connects TRBV7-8 to TRBJ1-4; the match to TRBD1 covers 11 bases. V dropped 5 bases and J dropped 7; count of bases not matched to a gene: 9. Per the germline V gene, CDR1 is SGHVS and CDR2 is FQNEAQ. The CDR3 extends over 16 amino acids. CDR3 sequence: CASSLFRTGGGEKLFF. CDR3 DNA sequence: TGTGCCAGCAGCCTCTTCCGGACAGGGGGCGGTGAAAAACTGTTTTTT.

This clone was found once. The chain uses TRBV10-1 and TRBJ2-2, with 7 nucleotides matching TRBD1. The CDR3 has 19 residues. V lost 0 bases to trimming and J lost 0 bases; unmatched junction nucleotides: 10. Germline loops: CDR1 WNHNN, CDR2 SYGVQD (reference sequence). The CDR3, as DNA: TGCGCCAGCAGTGAGTCCTTTCTTGGACAGGACCCGAACACCGGGGAGCTGTTTTTT. Translating gives CASSESFLGQDPNTGELFF.

The rearrangement joins TRBV7-2 to TRBJ2-3, with 7 bases aligning to TRBD2. This CDR3 region has 14 residues. CDR1 is SGHTA and CDR2 is FQGNSA in the germline V gene. The V gene end was trimmed by 5 bases and the J gene end by 6 bases; junction bases not matched to a gene: 8. The CDR3 sequence: CASSTSAGADTQYF. As DNA, the CDR3 is TGTGCCAGCAGCACGTCTGCGGGAGCCGATACGCAGTATTTT.

The CDR3: CASSYDSYLAFF. The CDR3 bases are TGTGCCAGCAGTTACGACAGCTATCTAGCTTTCTTT. The chain links TRBV6-5 to TRBJ1-1, with D possibly matching TRBD1 (5 bases). In germline, CDR1 is MNHEY, CDR2 SVGAGI. Deletions cut 2 bases from V and 10 bases from J, with 11 bases between. CDR3 size: 12 residues.

The chain joins TRBV10-3 to TRBJ1-2; the match to TRBD1 covers 10 bases. J gave up 2 bases and V 2 bases, and 5 bases lay outside the gene matches. The CDR3 totals 16 residues. CDR1 ENHRY and CDR2 SYGVKD come from the germline V gene. The CDR3 nucleotides are TGTGCCATCAGTGAGATAGGGACAGGGGCGAACTATGGCTACACCTTC. Residues: CAISEIGTGANYGYTF.

The chain couples TRBV27 to TRBJ1-2, with a tentative D call TRBD1 (5 bases). The germline V gene has CDR1 MNHEY and CDR2 SMNVEV (reference sequence). The CDR3 has 14 residues. Trimming removed 2 bases at V and 8 bases at J, with 15 bases between. The CDR3: CASSLKSQGGGYTF. CDR3 bases: TGTGCCAGCAGTTTAAAATCCCAGGGAGGGGGCTACACCTTC.

Written as DNA, the CDR3 is TGTGCCACCTCCTTTCGGACTAGCGGGAGCAATGAGCAGTTCTTC. Encoded protein: CATSFRTSGSNEQFF. The chain employs TRBV27 and TRBJ2-1, with 13 bases fitting TRBD2. Germline values: CDR1 MNHEY, CDR2 SMNVEV (reference sequence). CDR3 length: 15 residues. V dropped 10 bases and J dropped 6; count of bases not matched to a gene: 9.

This chain uses TRBV27 with TRBJ2-7, with 8 bases matching TRBD2. Trimming took 5 bases from V and 0 from J; bases not matched to a gene: 3. This CDR3 comprises 14 residues. Germline CDR1 is MNHEY and CDR2 is SMNVEV (reference sequence). This CDR3 is CASSNGLASYEQYF. The CDR3 DNA reads TGTGCCAGCAGTAACGGACTAGCCTCCTACGAGCAGTACTTC.

The chain uses TRBV30 and TRBJ1-1; a possible D gene is TRBD1 (5 bases). Trimming took off 1 base at V and 8 bases at J, with 11 bases between the two ends. Germline V gene data show CDR1 as GTSNPN and CDR2 as SVGIG (reference sequence). CDR3 length: 12 residues. For the CDR3, the DNA is TGTGCCTGGAGTGCCGGGACTTCCGAAGCTTTCTTT. Translating gives CAWSAGTSEAFF.

The chain joins TRBV6-5 to TRBJ1-2; TRBD1 aligns across 7 bases. J lost 7 bases, V lost 2 bases, and 13 bases had no gene match. This CDR3 comprises 16 residues. CDR1 is MNHEY, CDR2 SVGAGI, per germline. The CDR3 protein is CASSYEGARSGAGYTF. CDR3 nucleotides: TGTGCCAGCAGTTACGAGGGGGCGAGGTCTGGGGCTGGCTACACCTTC.

This chain joins TRBV16 and TRBJ2-7, with TRBD1 matching over 7 bases. Germline-derived CDR1 and CDR2 are KGHSY and FQNENV. The V and J ends lost 5 bases and 1 base, in that order; junction bases with no gene match: 5. The CDR3 consists of 14 residues. The CDR3 sequence is CASSNRGGSYEQYF. CDR3 nucleotides: TGTGCCAGCAGCAACAGGGGTGGGTCCTACGAGCAGTACTTC.